This is a list of T cell receptor beta chains from one sample in a study of early T cells in non-severe SARS-CoV-2 infection. TCRdb called the 5' RACE reads again in MiXCR, with one record for every CDR3 protein. Among 75,000 to 100,000 distinct CDR3 sequences listed, 11% to 15% were seen once. The sequenced sample consisted of whole blood. The receptors originated from an adult who was a healthcare worker with PCR-confirmed SARS-CoV-2 infection or an uninfected control (not recorded which). CDR3s include the opening cysteine and the closing phenylalanine or tryptophan. The D gene is left open where the match is weak. The listing skips clone size in some rows; elsewhere it reads once, few, many or a size class.

D gene	V gene	CDR3 length	J gene	clone size	CDR3 protein	CDR3 DNA
TRBD2	TRBV6-5	14	TRBJ2-5	NA	CASSYKGLQETQYF	TGTGCCAGCAGTTACAAGGGACTACAAGAGACCCAGTACTTC
NA	TRBV15	14	TRBJ2-7	NA	CATSLAQGGYEQYF	TGTGCCACCAGCCTCGCTCAGGGTGGATACGAGCAGTACTTC
NA	TRBV29-1	16	TRBJ1-2	NA	CSVAGGRGPANYGYTF	TGCAGCGTTGCCGGGGGCAGGGGCCCAGCTAACTATGGCTACACCTTC
NA	TRBV25-1	15	TRBJ1-4	NA	CASSDSTGRSEKLFF	TGTGCCAGCAGTGATTCGACGGGGAGGAGTGAAAAACTGTTTTTT
NA	TRBV7-9	15	TRBJ1-2	NA	CASSPELTGLFFRTF	TGTGCCAGCAGCCCAGAACTTACAGGGCTCTTCTTCAGGACCTTC
NA	TRBV7-8	14	TRBJ1-1	many	CASSFRGGGTEAFF	TGTGCCAGCAGCTTTCGTGGGGGGGGCACTGAAGCTTTCTTT
NA	TRBV28	13	TRBJ1-2	NA	CASSSRTRRVYTF	TGTGCCAGCAGTTCTCGGACTCGGCGGGTTTACACCTTC
NA	TRBV11-2	16	TRBJ2-6	few	CASSLAPGAGANVLTF	TGTGCCAGCAGCTTAGCCCCAGGGGCTGGGGCCAACGTCCTGACTTTC
TRBD1	TRBV18	14	TRBJ1-1	NA	CASSRDRVETEAFF	TGTGCCAGCTCCAGGGACAGGGTAGAAACTGAAGCTTTCTTT
NA	TRBV28	12	TRBJ2-1	NA	CASSDYKAEQFF	TGTGCCAGCAGTGACTACAAGGCCGAGCAGTTCTTC
NA	TRBV5-1	17	TRBJ1-3	NA	CASSFFGGDLSGNTIYF	TGCGCCAGCAGCTTTTTCGGCGGGGACCTCTCTGGAAACACCATATATTTT
NA	TRBV9	14	TRBJ2-5	few	CASSVDSIQETQYF	TGTGCCAGCAGCGTAGACAGTATTCAAGAGACCCAGTACTTC
NA	TRBV6-2/TRBV6-3	15	TRBJ2-2	NA	CASSVLAGGSGELFF	TGTGCCAGCAGTGTATTAGCTGGGGGTTCCGGGGAGCTGTTTTTT
NA	TRBV7-9	18	TRBJ1-3	many	CASSWLRPEQDSGNTIYF	TGTGCCAGCAGCTGGCTACGGCCAGAGCAAGACTCTGGAAACACCATATATTTT
NA	TRBV20-1	13	TRBJ1-2	NA	CSASDATNYGYTF	TGCAGTGCTAGTGACGCTACTAACTATGGCTACACCTTC
TRBD2	TRBV5-6	15	TRBJ2-1	NA	CANSRTSGFYNEQFF	TGTGCCAACAGTCGGACTAGCGGCTTTTACAATGAGCAGTTCTTC
NA	TRBV5-1	14	TRBJ1-1	NA	CASSLGPENTEAFF	TGCGCCAGCAGCTTGGGGCCGGAGAACACTGAAGCTTTCTTT
TRBD1	TRBV18	17	TRBJ2-7	few	CASSPKTGTGATYEQYF	TGTGCCAGCTCACCCAAAACCGGGACAGGGGCCACCTACGAGCAGTACTTC
TRBD1	TRBV29-1	15	TRBJ2-5	few	CSVSLLGTVQETQYF	TGCAGCGTTTCACTCCTCGGGACAGTTCAAGAGACCCAGTACTTC
TRBD2	TRBV20-1	13	TRBJ2-3	few	CSAIAGGPDTQYF	TGCAGTGCTATCGCGGGGGGGCCGGATACGCAGTATTTT
NA	TRBV7-9	13	TRBJ1-1	few	CASSLNVNTEAFF	TGTGCCAGCAGCTTAAATGTGAACACTGAAGCTTTCTTT
NA	TRBV18	15	TRBJ1-5	few	CASSNSQGARQPQHF	TGTGCCAGCTCGAATTCGCAAGGGGCAAGGCAGCCCCAGCATTTT
NA	TRBV5-1	14	TRBJ1-1	NA	CASSLGHLNTEAFF	TGCGCCAGCAGCTTGGGTCACCTTAACACTGAAGCTTTCTTT
TRBD1	TRBV29-1	16	TRBJ1-5	NA	CSVAGGQENSNQPQHF	TGCAGCGTTGCAGGGGGACAGGAGAATAGCAATCAGCCCCAGCATTTT
NA	TRBV29-1	13	TRBJ2-7	NA	CSVGGPNNYEQYF	TGCAGCGTTGGAGGTCCCAACAACTACGAGCAGTACTTC
TRBD1	TRBV5-1	16	TRBJ1-1	NA	CASSPGQGAHNTEAFF	TGCGCCAGCAGCCCTGGACAGGGGGCGCATAACACTGAAGCTTTCTTT
NA	TRBV28	12	TRBJ1-4	few	CASRSPGEKLFF	TGTGCCAGCAGGAGCCCGGGGGAAAAACTGTTTTTT
NA	TRBV28	15	TRBJ1-4	few	CASSLQGLLNEKLFF	TGTGCCAGCAGTCTACAGGGACTTCTTAATGAAAAACTGTTTTTT
NA	TRBV10-3	17	TRBJ1-3	NA	CAISEGGAKSPGNTIYF	TGTGCCATCAGTGAGGGTGGTGCCAAATCCCCTGGAAACACCATATATTTT
NA	TRBV29-1	12	TRBJ1-2	NA	CSVERQVYGYTF	TGCAGCGTTGAGCGGCAGGTCTATGGCTACACCTTC
NA	TRBV5-1	15	TRBJ1-1	few	CASTKGERMNTEAFF	TGCGCCAGTACTAAGGGAGAGAGAATGAACACTGAAGCTTTCTTT
NA	TRBV27	15	TRBJ2-1	NA	CASREGGPRNNEQFF	TGTGCCAGCAGGGAGGGGGGGCCGAGGAACAATGAGCAGTTCTTC
NA	TRBV5-5	12	TRBJ2-1	NA	CASSWWGNEQFF	TGTGCCAGCAGCTGGTGGGGGAATGAGCAGTTCTTC
NA	TRBV11-2	17	TRBJ1-3	few	CASSTQREGKRGNTIYF	TGTGCCAGCAGCACCCAGCGAGAGGGGAAAAGGGGAAACACCATATATTTT
TRBD1	TRBV28	14	TRBJ2-1	many	CASSLYQGDNEQFF	TGTGCCAGCAGTTTATACCAGGGGGACAATGAGCAGTTCTTC
TRBD1	TRBV27	18	TRBJ2-6	few	CASSITGQGIPGANVLTF	TGTGCCAGCAGTATCACAGGACAGGGGATACCTGGGGCCAACGTCCTGACTTTC
TRBD2	TRBV5-1	15	TRBJ2-1	NA	CASKELAGGNNEQFF	TGCGCCAGCAAAGAACTAGCGGGTGGAAACAATGAGCAGTTCTTC
NA	TRBV2	15	TRBJ1-5	few	CASRRGPYSNQPQHF	TGTGCCAGCAGACGGGGACCGTATAGCAATCAGCCCCAGCATTTT
TRBD2	TRBV5-1	17	TRBJ2-1	NA	CASSPGLAGGTHNEQFF	TGCGCCAGCAGCCCCGGACTAGCGGGGGGGACCCACAATGAGCAGTTCTTC
NA	TRBV7-9	14	TRBJ2-5	NA	CASSSRTPGETQYF	TGTGCCAGCAGCTCTCGGACTCCAGGGGAGACCCAGTACTTC
TRBD1	TRBV5-1	15	TRBJ1-1	few	CASSLTGALNTEAFF	TGCGCCAGCAGCCTGACAGGGGCGTTGAACACTGAAGCTTTCTTT
TRBD1	TRBV5-5	17	TRBJ1-6	NA	CASSPDRESSYNSPLHF	TGTGCCAGCAGCCCAGACAGGGAGAGCTCCTATAATTCACCCCTCCACTTT
NA	TRBV12-3/TRBV12-4	14	TRBJ1-2	NA	CASSPVGRYYGYTF	TGTGCCAGCAGCCCCGTTGGCAGATACTATGGCTACACCTTC
NA	TRBV28	14	TRBJ1-5	NA	CASSLDLGNQPQHF	TGTGCCAGCAGTTTAGATCTGGGGAATCAGCCCCAGCATTTT
NA	TRBV4-3	15	TRBJ1-2	NA	CASSQTVDSNYGYTF	TGCGCCAGCAGCCAAACCGTCGACAGTAACTATGGCTACACCTTC
TRBD2	TRBV4-1	18	TRBJ2-1	many	CASSQTGLAGATYNEQFF	TGCGCCAGCAGCCAAACGGGACTAGCGGGGGCTACCTACAATGAGCAGTTCTTC
NA	TRBV4-3	16	TRBJ1-1	NA	CASSQELQLRGTEAFF	TGCGCCAGCAGCCAAGAATTGCAATTAAGAGGAACTGAAGCTTTCTTT
NA	TRBV3-1	16	TRBJ1-6	many	CASSRPHGRLNSPLHF	TGTGCCAGCAGCCGCCCTCATGGGCGGCTAAATTCACCCCTCCACTTT
TRBD2	TRBV11-1	15	TRBJ2-4	few	CASRLAVGAKNIQYF	TGTGCCAGCAGGCTAGCGGTTGGGGCCAAAAACATTCAGTACTTC
TRBD2	TRBV15	15	TRBJ2-7	NA	CATSRDLGRAYEQYF	TGTGCCACCAGCAGAGATTTAGGGAGGGCCTACGAGCAGTACTTC
TRBD1	TRBV6-1	13	TRBJ1-1	NA	CASGGTGVGIAFF	TGTGCCAGCGGCGGGACAGGGGTGGGCATAGCTTTCTTT
NA	TRBV28	14	TRBJ2-1	NA	CASSLMGLNNEQFF	TGTGCCAGCTCTTTGATGGGACTCAACAATGAGCAGTTCTTC
TRBD2	TRBV20-1	14	TRBJ2-1	many	CSAAGTSIGNEQFF	TGCAGTGCGGCCGGGACTAGCATCGGGAATGAGCAGTTCTTC
NA	TRBV7-2	12	TRBJ1-2	few	CASSLSVGGYTF	TGTGCCAGCAGCTTATCTGTGGGGGGCTACACCTTC
NA	TRBV6-6	11	TRBJ1-1	few	CASSSITEAFF	TGTGCCAGCAGTTCCATAACTGAAGCTTTCTTT